This TCR beta chain was found in a study of cytomegalovirus exposure and HLA in healthy donors. Turning to the study itself: A data release that came early held 80 million to 95 million unique TCRs from HLA-typed donors.

About this clone itself: Its specificity is not known.

Broader study findings: It was likely that a cluster of highly shared sequence variants was a sequencing artifact. Most TCR sequences proved rare, with some public TCRs found in many donors. A later examination showed that TCR association rates differed by HLA locus, with DRB1 most and HLA-C fewest.

13 Jbeta primers and 60 Vbeta primers were used for the PCR. Repertoires were generated with immunoSEQ multiplex PCR, while TCRdb's copy carries only in-frame clones and drops some. The sample contains approximately 42,000 clones, 81% of which appear only once. The clonotype comes from a man in his forties or fifties in good health and CMV-seronegative. The sample comprised PBMCs.

CDR3 sequence reads: CASTPSGSYEQYF. CDR3 DNA sequence: TGTGCCAGCACTCCGAGCGGGTCCTACGAGCAGTACTTC. The chain employs TRBV6-1 and TRBJ2-7; D perhaps matches TRBD2 (6 bases). V was clipped by 7 bases and J by 1 base, with 11 bases between them. There are 13 residues in the CDR3. Germline V gives CDR1 MNHNS, CDR2 SASEGT.